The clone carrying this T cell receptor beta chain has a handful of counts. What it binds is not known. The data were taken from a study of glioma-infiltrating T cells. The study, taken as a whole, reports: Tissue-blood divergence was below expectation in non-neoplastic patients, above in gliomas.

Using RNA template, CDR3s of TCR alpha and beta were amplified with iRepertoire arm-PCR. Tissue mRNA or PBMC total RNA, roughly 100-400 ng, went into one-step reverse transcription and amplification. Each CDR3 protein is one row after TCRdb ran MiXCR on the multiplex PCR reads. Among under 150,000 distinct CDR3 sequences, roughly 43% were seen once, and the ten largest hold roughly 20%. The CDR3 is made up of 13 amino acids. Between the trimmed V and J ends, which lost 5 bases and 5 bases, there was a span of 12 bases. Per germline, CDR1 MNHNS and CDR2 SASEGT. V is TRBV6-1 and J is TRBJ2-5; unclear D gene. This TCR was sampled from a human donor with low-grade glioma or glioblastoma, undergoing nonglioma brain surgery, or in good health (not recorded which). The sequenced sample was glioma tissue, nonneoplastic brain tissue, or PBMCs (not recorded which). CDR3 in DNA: TGTGCCAGCAGTTCAGGACCGGAGGAGACCCAGTACTTC. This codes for CASSSGPEETQYF.